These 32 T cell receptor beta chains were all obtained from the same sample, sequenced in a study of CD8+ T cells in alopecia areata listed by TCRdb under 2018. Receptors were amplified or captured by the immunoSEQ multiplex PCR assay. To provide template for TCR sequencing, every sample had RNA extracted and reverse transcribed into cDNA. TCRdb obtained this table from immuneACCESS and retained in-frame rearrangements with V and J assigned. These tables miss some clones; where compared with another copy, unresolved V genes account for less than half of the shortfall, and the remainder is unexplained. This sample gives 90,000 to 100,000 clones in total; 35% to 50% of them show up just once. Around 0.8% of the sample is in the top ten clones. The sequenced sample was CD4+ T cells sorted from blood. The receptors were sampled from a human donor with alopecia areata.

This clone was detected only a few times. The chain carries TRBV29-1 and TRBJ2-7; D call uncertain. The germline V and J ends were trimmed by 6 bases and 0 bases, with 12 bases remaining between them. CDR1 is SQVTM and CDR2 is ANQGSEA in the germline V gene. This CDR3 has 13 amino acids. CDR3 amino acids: CSVKIADSYEQYF. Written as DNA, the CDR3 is TGCAGCGTGAAAATCGCGGACTCCTACGAGCAGTACTTC.

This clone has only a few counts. DNA for the CDR3: TGCAGCGTTGACGTGGACAGGACCCACGAGCAGTACTTC. Its protein is CSVDVDRTHEQYF. The gene calls are TRBV29-1 and TRBJ2-7; 7 nucleotides match TRBD1. Germline V gene lookup returns CDR1 SQVTM and CDR2 ANQGSEA. The CDR3 consists of 13 residues. V trimming: 3 bases; J trimming: 5 bases; junction bases outside the gene matches: 7.

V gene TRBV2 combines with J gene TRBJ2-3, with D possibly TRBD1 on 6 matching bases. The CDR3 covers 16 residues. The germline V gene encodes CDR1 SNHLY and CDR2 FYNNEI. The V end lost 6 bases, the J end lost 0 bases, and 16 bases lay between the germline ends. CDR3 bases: TGTGCCAGCAGGTCATGGGGGACACAAAGCACAGATACGCAGTATTTT. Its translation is CASRSWGTQSTDTQYF.

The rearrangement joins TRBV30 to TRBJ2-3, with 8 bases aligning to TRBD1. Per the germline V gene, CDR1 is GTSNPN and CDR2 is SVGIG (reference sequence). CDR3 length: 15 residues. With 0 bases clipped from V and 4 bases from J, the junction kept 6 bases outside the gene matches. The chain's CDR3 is CAWSVNRGISDTQYF. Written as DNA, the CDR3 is TGTGCCTGGAGTGTAAACAGGGGGATCTCAGATACGCAGTATTTT.

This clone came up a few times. As DNA, the CDR3 is TGCAGCGTTGGTCAGCTAGCCAAAAACATTCAGTACTTC. This translates into CSVGQLAKNIQYF. V usage is TRBV29-1 and J usage is TRBJ2-4; D remains unclear. The CDR3 loop spans 13 amino acids. V was cut by 4 bases and J by 0 bases, with 7 bases left in between. CDR1 is SQVTM, CDR2 ANQGSEA, per germline.

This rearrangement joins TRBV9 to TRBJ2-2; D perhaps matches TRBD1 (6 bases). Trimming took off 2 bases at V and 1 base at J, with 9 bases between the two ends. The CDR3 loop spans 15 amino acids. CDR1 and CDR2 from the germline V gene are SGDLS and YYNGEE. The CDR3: CASSVGTLNTGELFF. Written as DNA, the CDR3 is TGTGCCAGCAGCGTCGGGACATTGAACACCGGGGAGCTGTTTTTT.

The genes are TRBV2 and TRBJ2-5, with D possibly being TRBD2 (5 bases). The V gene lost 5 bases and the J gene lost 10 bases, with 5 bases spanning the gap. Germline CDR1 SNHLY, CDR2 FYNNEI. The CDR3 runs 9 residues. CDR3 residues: CASSRGQYF. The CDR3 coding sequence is TGTGCCAGCAGTCGGGGCCAGTACTTC.

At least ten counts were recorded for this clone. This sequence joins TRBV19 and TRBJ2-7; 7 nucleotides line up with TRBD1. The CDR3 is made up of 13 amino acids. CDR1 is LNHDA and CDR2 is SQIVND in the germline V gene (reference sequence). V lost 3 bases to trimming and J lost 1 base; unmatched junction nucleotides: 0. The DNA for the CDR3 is TGTGCCAGTAGTATGGGACAGTCCTACGAGCAGTACTTC. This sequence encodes CASSMGQSYEQYF. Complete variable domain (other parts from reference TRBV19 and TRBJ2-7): DGGITQSPKYLFRKEGQNVTLSCEQNLNHDAMYWYRQDPGQGLRLIYYSQIVNDFQKGDIAEGYSVSREKKESFPLTVTSAQKNPTAFYLCASSMGQSYEQYFGPGTRLTVT.

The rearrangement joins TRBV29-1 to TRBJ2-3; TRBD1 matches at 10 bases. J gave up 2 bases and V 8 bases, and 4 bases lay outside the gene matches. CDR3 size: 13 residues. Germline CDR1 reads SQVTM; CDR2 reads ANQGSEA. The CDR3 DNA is TGCAGCTCTCGACAGGGGGCCACAGATACGCAGTATTTT. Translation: CSSRQGATDTQYF.

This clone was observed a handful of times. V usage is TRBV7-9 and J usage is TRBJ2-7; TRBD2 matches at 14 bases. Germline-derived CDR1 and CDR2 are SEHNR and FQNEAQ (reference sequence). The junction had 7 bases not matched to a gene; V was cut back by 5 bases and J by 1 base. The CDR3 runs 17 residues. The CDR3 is CASSAGTSGSNSYEQYF. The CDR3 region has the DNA TGTGCCAGCAGCGCCGGGACTAGCGGGAGCAATTCCTACGAGCAGTACTTC.

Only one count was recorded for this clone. The CDR3 loop is CASSLGRGRQETQYF. CDR3 nucleotide sequence: TGTGCCAGCAGTTTGGGCAGGGGGCGCCAAGAGACCCAGTACTTC. The chain couples TRBV2 to TRBJ2-5; 8 bases line up with TRBD1. The CDR3 covers 15 residues. The ends lost 5 bases at V and 1 base at J; junction bases unmatched: 6. The germline gives CDR1 SNHLY, CDR2 FYNNEI.

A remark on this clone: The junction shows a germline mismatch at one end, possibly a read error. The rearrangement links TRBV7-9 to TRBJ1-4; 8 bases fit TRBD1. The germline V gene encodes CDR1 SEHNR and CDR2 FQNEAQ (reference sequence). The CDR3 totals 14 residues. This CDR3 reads CASSFQGAKEKLFF. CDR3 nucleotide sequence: TGTGCCAGCAGCTTCCAGGGGGCTAAAGAAAAACTGTTTTTT. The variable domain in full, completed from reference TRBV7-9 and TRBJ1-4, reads DTGVSQNPRHKITKRGQNVTFRCDPISEHNRLYWYRQTLGQGPEFLTYFQNEAQLEKSRLLSDRFSAERPKGSFSTLEIQRTEQGDSAMYLCASSFQGAKEKLFFGSGTQLSVL.

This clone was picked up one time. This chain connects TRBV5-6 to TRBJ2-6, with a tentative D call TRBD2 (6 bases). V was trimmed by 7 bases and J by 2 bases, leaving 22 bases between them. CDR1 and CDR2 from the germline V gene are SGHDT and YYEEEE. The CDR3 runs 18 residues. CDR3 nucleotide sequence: TGTGCCAGCGGAGAGGAGGGCAGCCGCCTGGCTGGGGCCAACGTCCTGACTTTC. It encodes CASGEEGSRLAGANVLTF.

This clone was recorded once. CDR3 nucleotides: TGTGCCAGCACCACTACAGGATATAGCAATCAGCCCCAGCATTTT. Its translation is CASTTTGYSNQPQHF. The rearrangement uses TRBV5-6 and TRBJ1-5, with D perhaps TRBD1 (5 bases). V was clipped by 6 bases and J by 0 bases, with 13 bases between them. The CDR3 consists of 15 residues. CDR1 SGHDT and CDR2 YYEEEE come from the germline V gene.

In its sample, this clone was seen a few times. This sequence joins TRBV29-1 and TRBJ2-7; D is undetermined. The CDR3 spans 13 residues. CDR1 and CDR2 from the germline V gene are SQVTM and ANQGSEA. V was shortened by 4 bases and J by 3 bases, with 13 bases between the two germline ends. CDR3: CSVASLRHYEQYF. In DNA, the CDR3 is TGCAGCGTTGCGTCCCTGCGCCACTACGAGCAGTACTTC.

As DNA, the CDR3 is TGCGCCAGCACCCCGGCCTCGGGGAGTTACGAGCAGTACTTC. Its protein is CASTPASGSYEQYF. The chain links TRBV5-1 to TRBJ2-7, with TRBD2 as a possible D gene (5 bases). Trimming removed 6 bases from V and 4 bases from J, with 17 bases in between. Germline CDR1 is SGHRS and CDR2 is YFSETQ. The CDR3 loop spans 14 amino acids.

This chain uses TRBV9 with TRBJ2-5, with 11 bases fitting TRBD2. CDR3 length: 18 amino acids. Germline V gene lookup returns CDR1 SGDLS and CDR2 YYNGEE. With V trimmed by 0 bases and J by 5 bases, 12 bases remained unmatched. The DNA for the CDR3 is TGTGCCAGCAGCGTAGGAGAGGTAGCGGGGGGGCGGACGGAGACCCAGTACTTC. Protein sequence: CASSVGEVAGGRTETQYF.

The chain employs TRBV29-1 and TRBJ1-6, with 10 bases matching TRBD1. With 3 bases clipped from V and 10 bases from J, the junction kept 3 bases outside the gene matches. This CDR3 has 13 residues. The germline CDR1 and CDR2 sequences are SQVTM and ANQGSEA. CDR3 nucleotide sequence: TGCAGCGTTGAGACAGGGGGCCTCTCACCCCTCCACTTT. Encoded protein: CSVETGGLSPLHF.

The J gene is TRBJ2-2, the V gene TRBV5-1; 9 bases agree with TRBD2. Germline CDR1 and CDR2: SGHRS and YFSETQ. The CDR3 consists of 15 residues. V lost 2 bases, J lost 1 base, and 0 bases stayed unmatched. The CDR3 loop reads CASSFSGGNTGELFF. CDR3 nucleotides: TGCGCCAGCAGCTTTAGCGGGGGGAACACCGGGGAGCTGTTTTTT. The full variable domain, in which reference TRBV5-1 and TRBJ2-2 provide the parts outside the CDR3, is KAGVTQTPRYLIKTRGQQVTLSCSPISGHRSVSWYQQTPGQGLQFLFEYFSETQRNKGNFPGRFSGRQFSNSRSEMNVSTLELGDSALYLCASSFSGGNTGELFFGEGSRLTVL.

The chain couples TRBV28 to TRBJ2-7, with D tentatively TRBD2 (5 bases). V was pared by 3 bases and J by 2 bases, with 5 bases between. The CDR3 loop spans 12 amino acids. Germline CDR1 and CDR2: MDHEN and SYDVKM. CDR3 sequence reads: CASSLGAYEQYF. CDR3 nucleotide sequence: TGTGCCAGCAGTTTGGGAGCCTACGAGCAGTACTTC.

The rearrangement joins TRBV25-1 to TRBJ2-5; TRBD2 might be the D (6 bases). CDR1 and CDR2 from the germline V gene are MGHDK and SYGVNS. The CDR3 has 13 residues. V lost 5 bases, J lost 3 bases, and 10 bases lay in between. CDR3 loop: CASSTWGEETQYF. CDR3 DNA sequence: TGTGCCAGCAGTACGTGGGGGGAAGAGACCCAGTACTTC. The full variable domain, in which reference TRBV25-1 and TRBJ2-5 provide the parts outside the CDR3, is EADIYQTPRYLVIGTGKKITLECSQTMGHDKMYWYQQDPGMELHLIHYSYGVNSTEKGDLSSESTVSRIRTEHFPLTLESARPSHTSQYLCASSTWGEETQYFGPGTRLLVL.

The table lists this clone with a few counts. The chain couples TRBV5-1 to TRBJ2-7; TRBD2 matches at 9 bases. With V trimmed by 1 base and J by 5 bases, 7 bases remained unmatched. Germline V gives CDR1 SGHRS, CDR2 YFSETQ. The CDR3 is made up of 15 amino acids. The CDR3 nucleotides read TGCGCCAGCAGCTTGAGGCCTAGCGGGACAAACGAGCAGTACTTC. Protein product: CASSLRPSGTNEQYF.

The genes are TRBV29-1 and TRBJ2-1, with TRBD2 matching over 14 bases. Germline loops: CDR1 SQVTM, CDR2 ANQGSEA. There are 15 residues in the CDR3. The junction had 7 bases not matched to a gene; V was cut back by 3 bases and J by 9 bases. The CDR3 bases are TGCAGCGTTGATAGACTAGCGGGAGGGGTTGGTGAGCAGTTCTTC. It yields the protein CSVDRLAGGVGEQFF.

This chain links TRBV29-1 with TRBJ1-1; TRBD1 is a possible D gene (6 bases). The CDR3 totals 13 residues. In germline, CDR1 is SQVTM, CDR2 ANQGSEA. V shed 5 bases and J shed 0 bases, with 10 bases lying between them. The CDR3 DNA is TGCAGCGTTCGGGGGACATTGAACACTGAAGCTTTCTTT. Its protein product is CSVRGTLNTEAFF.

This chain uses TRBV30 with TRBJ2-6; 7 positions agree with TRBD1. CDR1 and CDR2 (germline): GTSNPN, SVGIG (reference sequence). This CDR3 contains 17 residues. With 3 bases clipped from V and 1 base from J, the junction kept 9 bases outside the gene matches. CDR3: CAWSIDRVRSGANVLTF. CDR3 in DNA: TGTGCCTGGAGCATTGACAGGGTTCGGTCTGGGGCCAACGTCCTGACTTTC.

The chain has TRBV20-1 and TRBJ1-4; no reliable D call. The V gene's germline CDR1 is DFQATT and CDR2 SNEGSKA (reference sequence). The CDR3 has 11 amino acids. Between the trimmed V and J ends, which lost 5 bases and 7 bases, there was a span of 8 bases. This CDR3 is CSAPLTEKLFF. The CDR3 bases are TGCAGTGCTCCTTTGACTGAAAAACTGTTTTTT.

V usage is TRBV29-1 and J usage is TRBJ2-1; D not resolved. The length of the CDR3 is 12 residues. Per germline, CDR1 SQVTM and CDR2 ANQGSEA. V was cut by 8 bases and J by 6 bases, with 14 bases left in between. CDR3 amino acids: CSSGRLGNEQFF. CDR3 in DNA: TGCAGCTCGGGCCGGCTAGGCAATGAGCAGTTCTTC.

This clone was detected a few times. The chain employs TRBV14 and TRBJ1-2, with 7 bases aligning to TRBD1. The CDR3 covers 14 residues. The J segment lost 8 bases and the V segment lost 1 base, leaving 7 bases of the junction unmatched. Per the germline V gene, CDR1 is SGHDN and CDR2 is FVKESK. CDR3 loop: CASSQAGGSRGYTF. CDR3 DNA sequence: TGTGCCAGCAGCCAAGCAGGGGGTAGTCGAGGCTACACCTTC.

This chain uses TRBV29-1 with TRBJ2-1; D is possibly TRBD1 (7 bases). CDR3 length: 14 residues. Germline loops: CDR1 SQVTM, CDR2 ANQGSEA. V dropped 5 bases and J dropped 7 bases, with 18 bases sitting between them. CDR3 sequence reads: CSVRETGRRNEQFF. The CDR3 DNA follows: TGCAGCGTTCGGGAGACAGGGAGGAGAAATGAGCAGTTCTTC.

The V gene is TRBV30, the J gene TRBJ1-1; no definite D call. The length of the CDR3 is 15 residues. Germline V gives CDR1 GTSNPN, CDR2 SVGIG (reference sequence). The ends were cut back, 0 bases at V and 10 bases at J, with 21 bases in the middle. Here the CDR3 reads CAWSVAQSETRRAFF. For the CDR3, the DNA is TGTGCCTGGAGTGTAGCCCAAAGTGAGACCAGAAGAGCTTTCTTT.

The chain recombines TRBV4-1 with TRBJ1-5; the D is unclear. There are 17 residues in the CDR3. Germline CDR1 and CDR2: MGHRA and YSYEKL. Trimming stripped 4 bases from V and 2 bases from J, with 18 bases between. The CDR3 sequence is CASSPGPNTHRNQPQHF. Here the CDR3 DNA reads TGCGCCAGCAGCCCCGGACCCAACACCCATCGCAATCAGCCCCAGCATTTT.

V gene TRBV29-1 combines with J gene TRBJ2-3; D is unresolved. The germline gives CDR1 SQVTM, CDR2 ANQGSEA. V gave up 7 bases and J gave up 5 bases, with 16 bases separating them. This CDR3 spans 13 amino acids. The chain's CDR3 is CSADPGPEDTQYF. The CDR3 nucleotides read TGCAGCGCCGACCCGGGTCCTGAAGATACGCAGTATTTT.